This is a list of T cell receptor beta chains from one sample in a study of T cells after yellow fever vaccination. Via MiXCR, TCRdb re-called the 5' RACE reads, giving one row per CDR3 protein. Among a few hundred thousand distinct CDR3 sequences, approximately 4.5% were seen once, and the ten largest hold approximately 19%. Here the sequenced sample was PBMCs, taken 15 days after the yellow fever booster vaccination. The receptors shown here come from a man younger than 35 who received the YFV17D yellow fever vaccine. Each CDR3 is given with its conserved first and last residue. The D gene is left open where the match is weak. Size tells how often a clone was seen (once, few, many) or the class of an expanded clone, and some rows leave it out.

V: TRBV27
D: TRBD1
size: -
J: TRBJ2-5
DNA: TGTGCCAGCGTTGGTTACGGGACAGGGAAAAGGGAGACCCAGTACTTC
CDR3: CASVGYGTGKRETQYF

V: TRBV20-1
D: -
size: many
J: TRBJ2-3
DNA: TGCAGTGCTACCTTAGGGGATACGCAGTATTTT
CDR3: CSATLGDTQYF

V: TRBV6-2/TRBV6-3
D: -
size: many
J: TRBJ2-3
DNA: TGTGCCAGCAGTTACTTCTATACGCAGTATTTT
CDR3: CASSYFYTQYF

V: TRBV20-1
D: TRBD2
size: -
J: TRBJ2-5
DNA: TGCAGTGCTAATGCGGGGGGGCGGGAGACCCAGTACTTC
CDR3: CSANAGGRETQYF

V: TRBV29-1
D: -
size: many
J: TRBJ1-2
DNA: TGCAGCGTTGAAGAAAGCACAGGGAGTCGGTATGGCTACACCTTC
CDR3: CSVEESTGSRYGYTF

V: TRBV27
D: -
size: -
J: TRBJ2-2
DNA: TGTGCCAGCAGTTTGCTCGTGGACCGAAACACCGGGGAGCTGTTTTTT
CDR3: CASSLLVDRNTGELFF

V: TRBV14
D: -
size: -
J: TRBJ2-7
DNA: TGTGCCAGCAGCCAAGTGGGGGGAGGCTACGAGCAGTACTTC
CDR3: CASSQVGGGYEQYF

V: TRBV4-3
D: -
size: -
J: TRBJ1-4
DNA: TGCGCCAGCAGCCAAGATATGTCAGGGACCCCAGTAAAACTGTTTTTT
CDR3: CASSQDMSGTPVKLFF

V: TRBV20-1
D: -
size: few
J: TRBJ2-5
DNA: TGCAGTGCTAGCCCTCGACCTGGGGAGACCCAGTACTTC
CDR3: CSASPRPGETQYF

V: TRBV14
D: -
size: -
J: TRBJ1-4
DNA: TGTGCCAGCAGCCAATTCCTAGGACAGGAAAAACTGTTTTTT
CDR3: CASSQFLGQEKLFF

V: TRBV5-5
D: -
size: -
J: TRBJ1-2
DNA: TGTGCCAGCAGCTTGGGTGGCAGGGGAGAGGGTGGCTACACCTTC
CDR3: CASSLGGRGEGGYTF

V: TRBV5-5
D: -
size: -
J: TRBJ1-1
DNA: TGTGCCAGCAGCTTGGTACCGTACATGAACACTGAAGCTTTCTTT
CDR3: CASSLVPYMNTEAFF

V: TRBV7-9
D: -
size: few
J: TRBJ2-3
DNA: TGTGCCAGCAGCCTGCCGGGACGAACGCAGTATTTT
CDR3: CASSLPGRTQYF

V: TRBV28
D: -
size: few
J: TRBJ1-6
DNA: TGTGCCAGCAGAAAAGACAGGAGCTCCTATAATTCACCCCTCCACTTT
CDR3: CASRKDRSSYNSPLHF

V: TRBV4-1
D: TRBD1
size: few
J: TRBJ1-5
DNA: TGCGCCAGCAGCCAACGGGGACAGGACTATAGCAATCAGCCCCAGCATTTT
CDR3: CASSQRGQDYSNQPQHF

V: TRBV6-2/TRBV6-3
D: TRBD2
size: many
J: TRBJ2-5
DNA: TGTGCCAGCAGTTACTCGAAAACTAGCGGGGACGAGACCCAGTACTTC
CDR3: CASSYSKTSGDETQYF

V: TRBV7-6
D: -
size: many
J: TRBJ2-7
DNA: TGTGCCAGCAGCTTAGCGCGTCCTTACGAGCAGTACTTC
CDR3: CASSLARPYEQYF

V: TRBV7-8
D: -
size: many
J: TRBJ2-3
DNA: TGTGCCAGCAGCTTAACCGAAGCGGATACGCAGTATTTT
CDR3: CASSLTEADTQYF

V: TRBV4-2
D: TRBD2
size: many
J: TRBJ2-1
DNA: TGTGCCAGCAGCCAACTGACTAGCGGGGGGGAGCAGTTCTTC
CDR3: CASSQLTSGGEQFF

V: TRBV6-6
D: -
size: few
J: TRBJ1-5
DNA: TGTGCCAGCAGTTACTCCCTAGAGGGGAGCCTCAATCAGCCCCAGCATTTT
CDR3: CASSYSLEGSLNQPQHF

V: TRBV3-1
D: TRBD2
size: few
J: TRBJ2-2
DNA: TGTGCCAGCAGCCACGGGGGGGCGAACACCGGGGAGCTGTTTTTT
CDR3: CASSHGGANTGELFF

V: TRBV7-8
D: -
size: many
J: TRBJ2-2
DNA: TGTGCCAGCAGCTACAGCGGGAACACCGGGGAGCTGTTTTTT
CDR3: CASSYSGNTGELFF

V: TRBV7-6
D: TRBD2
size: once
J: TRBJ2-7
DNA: TGTGCCAGCAGAGAAATGGCGGGGGGCGCCTACGAGCAGTACTTC
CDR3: CASREMAGGAYEQYF

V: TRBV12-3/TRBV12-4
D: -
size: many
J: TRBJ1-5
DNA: TGTGCCAGCACCCCCAGGGTCAATCAGCCCCAGCATTTT
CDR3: CASTPRVNQPQHF

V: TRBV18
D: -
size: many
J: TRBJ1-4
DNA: TGTGCCAGCTCACCAGTATCCAGCAACCGCGAAAAACTGTTTTTT
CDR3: CASSPVSSNREKLFF

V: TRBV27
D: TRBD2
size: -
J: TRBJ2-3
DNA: TGTGCCGGACCCCTGACTAGCGGGAGCACAGATACGCAGTATTTT
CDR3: CAGPLTSGSTDTQYF

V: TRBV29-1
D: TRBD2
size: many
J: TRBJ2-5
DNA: TGCAGCGTTGAAGTCAGTAGCGGGGGCTGGGGGACCCAGTACTTC
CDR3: CSVEVSSGGWGTQYF

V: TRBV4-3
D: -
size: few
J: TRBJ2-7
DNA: TGCGCCAGCAGCCAAGTGGTCGGAGACCGATCCTACGAGCAGTACTTC
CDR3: CASSQVVGDRSYEQYF

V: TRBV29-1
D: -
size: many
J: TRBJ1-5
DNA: TGCAGCGTTGCCTGGGGGCTTAGCAATCAGCCCCAGCATTTT
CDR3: CSVAWGLSNQPQHF

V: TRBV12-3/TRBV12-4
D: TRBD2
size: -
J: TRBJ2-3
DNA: TGTGCCAGCAGCACCTATAGCGGGGATGCAGATACGCAGTATTTT
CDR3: CASSTYSGDADTQYF

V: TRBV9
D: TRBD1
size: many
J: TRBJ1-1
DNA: TGTGCCAGCAGCGTAGCGGCAGGGGGATTGGCTTTCTTT
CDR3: CASSVAAGGLAFF

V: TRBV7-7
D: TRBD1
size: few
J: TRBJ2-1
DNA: TGTGCCAGCAGCCCGGGACAGTTTGGATCCTACAATGAGCAGTTCTTC
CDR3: CASSPGQFGSYNEQFF

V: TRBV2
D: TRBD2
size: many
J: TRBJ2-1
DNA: TGTGCCAGCAGTTTTAGCGGGGGAGCAGGTGAGCAGTTCTTC
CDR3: CASSFSGGAGEQFF

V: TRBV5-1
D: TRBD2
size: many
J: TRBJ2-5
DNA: TGCGCCAGCAGCCTCCGCGGGGGGCAAGAGACCCAGTACTTC
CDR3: CASSLRGGQETQYF

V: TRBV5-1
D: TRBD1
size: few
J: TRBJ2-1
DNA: TGCGCCAGCAGTTGGGGGACAGGGGGGCACAATGAGCAGTTCTTC
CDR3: CASSWGTGGHNEQFF

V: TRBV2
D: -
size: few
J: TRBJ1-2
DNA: TGTGCCAGCAGTGAAGCGCGAGGGAACTATGGCTACACCTTC
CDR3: CASSEARGNYGYTF

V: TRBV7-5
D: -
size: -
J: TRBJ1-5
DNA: -
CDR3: CISVPEAYSSRYSNQPQHF

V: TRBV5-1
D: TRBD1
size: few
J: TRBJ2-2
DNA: TGCGCCAGCAGCATGGGACAGGGGAACACCGGGGAGCTGTTTTTT
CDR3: CASSMGQGNTGELFF

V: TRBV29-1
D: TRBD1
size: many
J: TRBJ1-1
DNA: TGCAGCGTCGTCAGGGGGTTTGACACTGAAGCTTTCTTT
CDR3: CSVVRGFDTEAFF

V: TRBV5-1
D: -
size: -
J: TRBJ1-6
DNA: TGCGCCAGCAGCCCCGATGGGGTAATAGGTTCACCCCTCCACTTT
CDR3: CASSPDGVIGSPLHF

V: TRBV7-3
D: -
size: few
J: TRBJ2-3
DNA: TGTGCCAGCAGCCTCGGACTCCGCGGAGATACGCAGTATTTT
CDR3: CASSLGLRGDTQYF

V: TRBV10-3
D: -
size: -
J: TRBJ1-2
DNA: TGTGCCATCAGTGAATATGCAGGGGACTATGGCTACACCTTC
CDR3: CAISEYAGDYGYTF

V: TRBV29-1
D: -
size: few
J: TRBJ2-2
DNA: TGCAGCGTTGAAGATCGGAGGAGAGGAGACACCGGGGAGCTGTTTTTT
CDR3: CSVEDRRRGDTGELFF

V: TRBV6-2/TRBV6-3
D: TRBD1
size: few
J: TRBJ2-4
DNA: TGTGCCAGCAGGACCCGACAGGGGGGAAGTCAAGGCATTCAGTACTTC
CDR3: CASRTRQGGSQGIQYF

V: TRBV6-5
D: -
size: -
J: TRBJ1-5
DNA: TGTGCCAGCAGTCCGGCGGGGGCTGGTTGGCCCCAGCATTTT
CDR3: CASSPAGAGWPQHF

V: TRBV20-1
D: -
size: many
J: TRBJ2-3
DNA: TGCAGTGCTACCCCCCTTGGGGCCCCGAGTGATACGCAGTATTTT
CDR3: CSATPLGAPSDTQYF

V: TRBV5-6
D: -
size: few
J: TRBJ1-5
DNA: TGTGCCAGCAGCTTCCCCTGGTGGGATTTCGGTGGTCAGCCCCAGCATTTT
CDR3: CASSFPWWDFGGQPQHF

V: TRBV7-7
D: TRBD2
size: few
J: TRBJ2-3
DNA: TGTGCCAGCAGTCCTATTTCTAGCGGGGGGCCTTATTCTCAGGATACGCAGTATTTT
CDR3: CASSPISSGGPYSQDTQYF

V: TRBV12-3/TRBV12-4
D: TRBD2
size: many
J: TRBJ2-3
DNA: TGTGCCAGCAGCATGACTAGCGAGACAGATACGCAGTATTTT
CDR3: CASSMTSETDTQYF

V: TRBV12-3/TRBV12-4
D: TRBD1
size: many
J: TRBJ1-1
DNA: TGTGCCAGCAGTCCGCAGACAGGGTTTACTGAAGCTTTCTTT
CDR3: CASSPQTGFTEAFF

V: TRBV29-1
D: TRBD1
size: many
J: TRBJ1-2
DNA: TGCAGCGTCCCCGACAGGGGGCAAAAAGGCTACACCTTC
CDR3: CSVPDRGQKGYTF

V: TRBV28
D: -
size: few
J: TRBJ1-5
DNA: TGTGCCAGCAATACAGCCTATCAGCCCCAGCATTTT
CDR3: CASNTAYQPQHF

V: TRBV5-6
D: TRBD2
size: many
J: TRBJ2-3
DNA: TGTGCCAGCAGCTCGGACGGGGGGGCTAGCACAGATACGCAGTATTTT
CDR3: CASSSDGGASTDTQYF

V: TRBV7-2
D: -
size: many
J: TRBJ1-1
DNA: TGTGCCAGCAGCCCCGTCTTTAGAGGTCTGTTAGGGCAAGGCACTGAAGCTTTCTTT
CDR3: CASSPVFRGLLGQGTEAFF

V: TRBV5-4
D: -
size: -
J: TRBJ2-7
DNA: TGTGCCAGCAGCTCGCAAGGGTCCTCCTACGAGCAGTACTTC
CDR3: CASSSQGSSYEQYF

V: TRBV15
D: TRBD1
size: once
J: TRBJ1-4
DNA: TGTGCCACCAGCAGAGATCTGGGGGGACAGGGCCATGATGAAAAACTGTTTTTT
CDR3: CATSRDLGGQGHDEKLFF

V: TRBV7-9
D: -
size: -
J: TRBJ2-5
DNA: TGTGCCAGCAGCTTAGTAACGCTAGAAGCGGAGACCCAGTACTTC
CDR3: CASSLVTLEAETQYF